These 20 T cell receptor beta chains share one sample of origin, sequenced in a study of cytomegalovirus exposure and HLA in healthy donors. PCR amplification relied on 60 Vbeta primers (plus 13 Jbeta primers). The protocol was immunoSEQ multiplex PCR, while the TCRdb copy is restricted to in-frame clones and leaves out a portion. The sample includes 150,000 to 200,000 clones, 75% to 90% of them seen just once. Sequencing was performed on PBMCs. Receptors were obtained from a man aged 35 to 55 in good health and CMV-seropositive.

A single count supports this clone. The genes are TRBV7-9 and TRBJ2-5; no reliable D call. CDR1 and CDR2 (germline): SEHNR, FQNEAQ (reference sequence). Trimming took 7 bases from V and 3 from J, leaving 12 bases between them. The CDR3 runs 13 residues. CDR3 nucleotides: TGTGCCAGCACTCCCGGGTCAGAAGAGACCCAGTACTTC. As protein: CASTPGSEETQYF.

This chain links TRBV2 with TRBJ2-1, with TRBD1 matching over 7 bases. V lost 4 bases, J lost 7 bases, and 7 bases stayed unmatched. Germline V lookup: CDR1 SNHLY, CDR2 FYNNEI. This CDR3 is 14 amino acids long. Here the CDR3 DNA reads TGTGCCAGCAGTGTGAGAGGGGGCAGTAATGAGCAGTTCTTC. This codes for CASSVRGGSNEQFF.

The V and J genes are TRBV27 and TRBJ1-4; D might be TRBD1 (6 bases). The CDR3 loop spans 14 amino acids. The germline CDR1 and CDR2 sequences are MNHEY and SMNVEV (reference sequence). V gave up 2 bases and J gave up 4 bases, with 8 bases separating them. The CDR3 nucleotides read TGTGCCAGCAGTTTACACAGGGTTAATGAAAAACTGTTTTTT. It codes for CASSLHRVNEKLFF.

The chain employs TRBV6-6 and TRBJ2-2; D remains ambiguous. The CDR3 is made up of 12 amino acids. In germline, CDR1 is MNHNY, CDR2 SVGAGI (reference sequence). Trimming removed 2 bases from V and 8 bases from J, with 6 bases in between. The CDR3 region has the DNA TGTGCCAGCAGTTACCGGTCTGGGGAGCTGTTTTTT. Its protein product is CASSYRSGELFF.

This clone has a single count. This chain's CDR3 is CASSGTSGTDTQYF. For the CDR3, the DNA is TGCGCCAGCAGCGGGACTAGCGGCACAGATACGCAGTATTTT. J is TRBJ2-3 and V is TRBV5-1; TRBD2 matches at 10 bases. The germline CDR1 and CDR2 sequences are SGHRS and YFSETQ. The CDR3 has 14 residues. With 4 bases clipped from V and 1 base from J, the junction kept 0 bases outside the gene matches.

The chain's CDR3 is CASSTLDTDAFF. DNA of the CDR3: TGTGCCAGTAGTACCCTGGACACGGATGCTTTCTTT. The genes are TRBV19 and TRBJ1-1, with a weak D call TRBD1 (5 bases). The CDR3 loop spans 12 amino acids. Trimming took 4 bases from V and 11 from J, leaving 14 bases between them. CDR1 and CDR2 (germline): LNHDA, SQIVND (reference sequence).

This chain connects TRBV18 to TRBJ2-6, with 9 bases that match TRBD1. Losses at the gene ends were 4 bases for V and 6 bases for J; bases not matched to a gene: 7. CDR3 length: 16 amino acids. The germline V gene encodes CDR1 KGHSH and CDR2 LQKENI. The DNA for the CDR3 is TGTGCCAGCTCACTTCGGGACAGGGTTGAGGCCAACGTCCTGACTTTC. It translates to CASSLRDRVEANVLTF.

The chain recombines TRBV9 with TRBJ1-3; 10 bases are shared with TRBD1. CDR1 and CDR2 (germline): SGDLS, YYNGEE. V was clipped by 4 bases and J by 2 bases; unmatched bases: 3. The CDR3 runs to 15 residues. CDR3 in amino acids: CASSPDRGPGNTIYF. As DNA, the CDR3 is TGTGCCAGCAGCCCTGACAGGGGGCCTGGAAACACCATATATTTT.

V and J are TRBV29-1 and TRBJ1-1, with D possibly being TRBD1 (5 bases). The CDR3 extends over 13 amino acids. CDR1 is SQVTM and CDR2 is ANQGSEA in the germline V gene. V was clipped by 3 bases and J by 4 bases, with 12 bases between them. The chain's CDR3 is CSVEKGQGTEAFF. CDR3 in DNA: TGCAGCGTTGAGAAGGGGCAAGGCACTGAAGCTTTCTTT.

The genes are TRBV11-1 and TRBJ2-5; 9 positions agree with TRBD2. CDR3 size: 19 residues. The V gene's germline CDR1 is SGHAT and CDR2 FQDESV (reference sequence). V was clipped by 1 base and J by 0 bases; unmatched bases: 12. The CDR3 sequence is CASSLGMVAGALYQETQYF. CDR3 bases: TGTGCCAGCAGCTTAGGGATGGTAGCGGGAGCCCTGTACCAAGAGACCCAGTACTTC.

The CDR3 region has the DNA TGTGCCAGCAGCTTACAGCGGGGGGGTGAGAACACCGGGGAGCTGTTTTTT. Protein: CASSLQRGGENTGELFF. V and J are TRBV7-9 and TRBJ2-2; 10 bases agree with TRBD2. The CDR3 sequence is 17 residues long. Germline lookup yields CDR1 SEHNR and CDR2 FQNEAQ (reference sequence). Trimming removed 2 bases from V and 1 base from J; junction bases left unmatched: 4.

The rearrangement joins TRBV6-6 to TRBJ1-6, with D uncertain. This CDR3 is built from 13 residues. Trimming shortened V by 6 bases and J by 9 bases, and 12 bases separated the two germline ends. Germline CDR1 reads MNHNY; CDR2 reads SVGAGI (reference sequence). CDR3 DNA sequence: TGTGCCAGCAGAACCGGCCAGGTTTCACCCCTCCACTTT. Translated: CASRTGQVSPLHF.

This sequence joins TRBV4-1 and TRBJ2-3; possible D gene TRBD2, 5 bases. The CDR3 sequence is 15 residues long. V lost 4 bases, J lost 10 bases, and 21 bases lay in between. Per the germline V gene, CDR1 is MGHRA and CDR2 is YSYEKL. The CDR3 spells CASSLQLEVSYAQYF. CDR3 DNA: TGCGCCAGCAGCCTTCAACTAGAAGTCTCCTATGCGCAGTATTTT.

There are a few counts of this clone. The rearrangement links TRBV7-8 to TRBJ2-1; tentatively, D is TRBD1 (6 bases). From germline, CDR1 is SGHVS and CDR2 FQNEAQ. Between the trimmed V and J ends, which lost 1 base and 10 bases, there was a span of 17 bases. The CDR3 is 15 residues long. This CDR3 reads CASSLGGPPSREQFF. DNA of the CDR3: TGTGCCAGCAGCTTAGGGGGGCCCCCCTCTCGCGAGCAGTTCTTC.

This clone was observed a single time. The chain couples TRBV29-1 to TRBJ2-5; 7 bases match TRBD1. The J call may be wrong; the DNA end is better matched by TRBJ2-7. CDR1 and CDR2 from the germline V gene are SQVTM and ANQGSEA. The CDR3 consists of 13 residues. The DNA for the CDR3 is TGCAGCGTTGAAGGGGACAGATTCTACGAGCAGTACTTC. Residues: CSVEGDRFYEQYF.

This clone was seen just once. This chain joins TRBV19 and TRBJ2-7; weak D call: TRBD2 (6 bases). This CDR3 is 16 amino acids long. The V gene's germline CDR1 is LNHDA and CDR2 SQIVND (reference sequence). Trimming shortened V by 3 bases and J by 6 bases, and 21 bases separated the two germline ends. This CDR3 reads CASSMGRTGYPSEQYF. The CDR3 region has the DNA TGTGCCAGTAGTATGGGGAGGACCGGTTACCCTAGCGAGCAGTACTTC.

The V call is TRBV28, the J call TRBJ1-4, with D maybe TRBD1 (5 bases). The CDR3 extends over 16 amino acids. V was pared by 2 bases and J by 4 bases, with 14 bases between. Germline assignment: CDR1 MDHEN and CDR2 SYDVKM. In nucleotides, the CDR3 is TGTGCCAGCAGTTTACTCTCGGGGGGGTTTAATGAAAAACTGTTTTTT. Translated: CASSLLSGGFNEKLFF.

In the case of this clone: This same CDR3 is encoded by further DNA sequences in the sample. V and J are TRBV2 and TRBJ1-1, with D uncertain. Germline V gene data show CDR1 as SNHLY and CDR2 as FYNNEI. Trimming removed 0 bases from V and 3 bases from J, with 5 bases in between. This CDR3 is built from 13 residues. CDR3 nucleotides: TGTGCCAGCAGTGAAGCGGGAGACACTGAAGCTTTCTTT. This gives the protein CASSEAGDTEAFF.

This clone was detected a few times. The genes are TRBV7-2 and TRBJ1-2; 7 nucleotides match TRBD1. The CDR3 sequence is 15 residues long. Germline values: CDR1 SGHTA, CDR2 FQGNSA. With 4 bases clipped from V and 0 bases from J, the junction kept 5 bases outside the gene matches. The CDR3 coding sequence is TGTGCCAGCAGCTCCGGGACAGCCACTAACTATGGCTACACCTTC. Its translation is CASSSGTATNYGYTF.

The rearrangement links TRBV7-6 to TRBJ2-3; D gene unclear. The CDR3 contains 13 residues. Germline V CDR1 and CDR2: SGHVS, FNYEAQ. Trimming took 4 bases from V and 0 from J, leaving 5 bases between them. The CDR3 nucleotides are TGTGCCAGCAGCTCATCCAGCACAGATACGCAGTATTTT. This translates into CASSSSSTDTQYF.